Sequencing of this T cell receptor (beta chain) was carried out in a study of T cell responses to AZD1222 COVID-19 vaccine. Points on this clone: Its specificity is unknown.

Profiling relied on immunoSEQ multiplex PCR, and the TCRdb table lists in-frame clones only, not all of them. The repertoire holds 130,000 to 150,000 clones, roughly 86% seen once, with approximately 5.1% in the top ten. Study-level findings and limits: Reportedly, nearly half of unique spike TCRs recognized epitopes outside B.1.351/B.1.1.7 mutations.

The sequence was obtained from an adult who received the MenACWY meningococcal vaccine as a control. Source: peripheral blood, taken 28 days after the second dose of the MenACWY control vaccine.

The CDR3 DNA is TGTGCCACCAGTGATAAGGGGACCGGGGAGCTGTTTTTT. Its protein product is CATSDKGTGELFF. The chain recombines TRBV24-1 with TRBJ2-2; a possible D gene is TRBD1 (5 bases). Germline CDR1 KGHDR, CDR2 SFDVKD. CDR3 length: 13 residues. Trimming removed 3 bases at V and 5 bases at J, with 6 bases between.